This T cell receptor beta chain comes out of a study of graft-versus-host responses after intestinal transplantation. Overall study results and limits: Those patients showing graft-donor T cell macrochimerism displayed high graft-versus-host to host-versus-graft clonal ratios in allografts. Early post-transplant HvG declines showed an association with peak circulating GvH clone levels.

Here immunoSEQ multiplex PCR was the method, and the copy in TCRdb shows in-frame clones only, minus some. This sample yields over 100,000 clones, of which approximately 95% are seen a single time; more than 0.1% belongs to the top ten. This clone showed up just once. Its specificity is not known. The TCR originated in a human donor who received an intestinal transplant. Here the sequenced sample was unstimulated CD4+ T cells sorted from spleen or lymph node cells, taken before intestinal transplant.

This CDR3 is CASSVRPLAGADTQYF. The CDR3 region has the DNA TGTGCCAGCAGCGTCAGACCCCTAGCGGGAGCAGATACGCAGTATTTT. V is TRBV9 and J is TRBJ2-3, with TRBD2 matching 10 bases. The CDR3 runs 16 residues. V gave up 2 bases and J gave up 4 bases; unmatched junction bases: 7. Germline V CDR1 and CDR2: SGDLS, YYNGEE.